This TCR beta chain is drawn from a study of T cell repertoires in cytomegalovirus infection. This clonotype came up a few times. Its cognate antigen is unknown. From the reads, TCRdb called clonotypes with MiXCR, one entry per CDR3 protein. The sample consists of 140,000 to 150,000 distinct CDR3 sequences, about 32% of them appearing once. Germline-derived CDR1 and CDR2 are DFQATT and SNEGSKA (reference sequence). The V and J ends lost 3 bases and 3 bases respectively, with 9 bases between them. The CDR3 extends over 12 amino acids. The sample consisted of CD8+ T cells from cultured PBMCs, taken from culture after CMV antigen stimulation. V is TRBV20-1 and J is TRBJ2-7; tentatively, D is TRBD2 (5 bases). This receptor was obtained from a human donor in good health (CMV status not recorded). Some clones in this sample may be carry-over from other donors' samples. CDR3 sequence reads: CSARDWDYEQYF. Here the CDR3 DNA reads TGCAGTGCTAGGGACTGGGACTACGAGCAGTACTTC.